Following are 21 T cell receptor beta chains from one sample sequenced in a study of T cells after yellow fever vaccination. TCRdb processed the 5' RACE reads anew with MiXCR; each CDR3 protein has one entry. The sample contains 300,000 or so distinct CDR3 sequences, 4% of which appear only once. Sequences were derived from PBMCs, sampled 5 days after the yellow fever booster vaccination. These receptors were taken from a man between 18 and 35 years old who received the YFV17D yellow fever vaccine.

In its sample, this clonotype was seen many times. The chain carries TRBV16 and TRBJ2-1; tentatively, D is TRBD1 (6 bases). Germline V lookup: CDR1 KGHSY, CDR2 FQNENV. Deletions cut 1 base from V and 8 bases from J, with 12 bases between. The CDR3 sequence is 14 residues long. The CDR3 sequence is CASSQLGRGDEQFF. For the CDR3, the DNA is TGTGCCAGCAGCCAATTGGGCAGGGGAGATGAGCAGTTCTTC. The whole variable domain, remainder taken from reference TRBV16 and TRBJ2-1, is GEEVAQTPKHLVRGEGQKAKLYCAPIKGHSYVFWYQQVLKNEFKFLISFQNENVFDETGMPKERFSAKCLPNSPCSLEIQATKLEDSAVYFCASSQLGRGDEQFFGPGTRLTVL.

The chain couples TRBV21-1 to TRBJ1-6; whether TRBD1, the table's D call, matches the DNA was not checked. TRBV21-1 constitutes a pseudogene. The CDR3 sequence is 15 residues long. In nucleotides, the CDR3 is TGTGCCAGCGGCCGACAGACAGATTTAAATTCACCCCTCCACTTT. Translated: CASGRQTDLNSPLHF.

CDR3 amino acids: CASTDTGDNTEAFF. CDR3 nucleotide sequence: TGTGCCAGCACCGATACAGGGGATAACACTGAAGCTTTCTTT. This sequence joins TRBV6-5 and TRBJ1-1; 7 bases align to TRBD1. The germline gives CDR1 MNHEY, CDR2 SVGAGI. Unmatched junction bases numbered 7, after V lost 7 bases and J lost 2 bases. This CDR3 contains 14 residues.

This clonotype was observed a handful of times. The chain couples TRBV5-5 to TRBJ2-7; 10 bases fit TRBD2. V lost 3 bases, J lost 7 bases, and 7 bases stayed unmatched. Germline V gene sequence: CDR1 SGHKS, CDR2 YYEKEE (reference sequence). The CDR3 sequence is 14 residues long. The CDR3 sequence: CASSSAGGIGEQYF. The CDR3 region has the DNA TGTGCCAGCAGCTCAGCGGGGGGGATCGGGGAGCAGTACTTC.

This clonotype was picked up many times. The chain joins TRBV12-3 or TRBV12-4 to TRBJ2-7; D gene unclear. This CDR3 is 12 amino acids long. V was cut by 6 bases and J by 4 bases, with 10 bases left in between. CDR3 in amino acids: CASSPARYEQYF. In nucleotides, the CDR3 is TGTGCCAGCAGCCCCGCCCGGTACGAGCAGTACTTC.

Details on this clonotype: A read error may be the cause here, since a much bigger clone is one base away. V usage is TRBV20-1 and J usage is TRBJ2-5; weak D call: TRBD2 (6 bases). Between the trimmed V and J ends, which lost 0 bases and 1 base, there was a span of 9 bases. CDR1 is DFQATT, CDR2 SNEGSKA, per germline (reference sequence). The CDR3 consists of 14 residues. The CDR3 region has the DNA TGCAGTGCTAGAGATTGGAGGGGCCAAGAGACCCAGTACTTC. The encoded protein is CSARDWRGQETQYF.

This clonotype was seen more than once but under ten times. The gene calls are TRBV6-2 or TRBV6-3 and TRBJ2-7; TRBD1 might be the D (5 bases). The germline CDR1 and CDR2 sequences are MNHEY and SVGEGT. This CDR3 is built from 13 residues. Trimming shortened V by 2 bases and J by 2 bases, and 7 bases separated the two germline ends. The CDR3: CASSYRTTYEQYF. In DNA form, the CDR3 reads TGTGCCAGCAGTTACAGGACAACCTACGAGCAGTACTTC.

This clonotype was recorded many times. This chain connects TRBV6-5 to TRBJ2-7, with a tentative D call TRBD2 (5 bases). The CDR3 extends over 13 amino acids. Germline assignment: CDR1 MNHEY and CDR2 SVGAGI. The V end was cut by 5 bases, the J end by 6 bases, with 14 bases between. The CDR3 spells CASSLPATSEQYF. The CDR3 bases are TGTGCCAGCAGTCTCCCGGCCACTAGCGAGCAGTACTTC.

This clonotype was picked up many times. This chain joins TRBV20-1 and TRBJ2-7; TRBD1 agrees at 9 bases. Germline trimming cut 0 bases from V and 5 bases from J; bases unmatched to any gene: 5. The germline gives CDR1 DFQATT, CDR2 SNEGSKA (reference sequence). This CDR3 region has 14 residues. The chain's CDR3 is CSARDRDRVDEQYF. The DNA for the CDR3 is TGCAGTGCTAGAGATCGGGACAGGGTCGACGAGCAGTACTTC.

This clonotype has a handful of counts. The V call is TRBV5-1, the J call TRBJ2-1; TRBD2 agrees at 10 bases. Germline V gene sequence: CDR1 SGHRS, CDR2 YFSETQ. This CDR3 comprises 16 residues. Trimming cost V 4 bases and J 7 bases; bases outside gene matches: 11. The CDR3 coding sequence is TGCGCCAGCAGCCCTATCTCTAGCGGGGGCGAGAATGAGCAGTTCTTC. This sequence encodes CASSPISSGGENEQFF.

The table lists this clonotype with a few counts. The V call is TRBV29-1, the J call TRBJ2-5; weak D call: TRBD1 (6 bases). The germline gives CDR1 SQVTM, CDR2 ANQGSEA. The CDR3 has 14 amino acids. Trimming removed 6 bases from V and 1 base from J, with 15 bases in between. The CDR3 region has the DNA TGCAGCGTCGTCCCCCGGGACACCCAAGAGACCCAGTACTTC. Amino acids: CSVVPRDTQETQYF.

This clonotype was recorded many times. Germline and junction disagree at one end, which may indicate a read error. The gene calls are TRBV3-1 and TRBJ2-1, with D perhaps given as TRBD1 or TRBD2 (6 bases each). The CDR3 has 13 amino acids. CDR1 and CDR2 (germline): LGHDT, YNNKEL (reference sequence). The CDR3 spells CASSQEGGNEQFF. The CDR3 DNA is TGCGCCAGCAGCCAAGAGGGGGGCAATGAGCAGTTCTTC.

This clonotype was observed at least ten times. In DNA form, the CDR3 reads TGTGCCAGCAGCTGGGTCGCGTCTAGTGAAGCTTTCTTT. This codes for CASSWVASSEAFF. V usage is TRBV7-2 and J usage is TRBJ1-1; D not resolved. Between the trimmed V and J ends, which lost 4 bases and 7 bases, there was a span of 13 bases. The CDR3 extends over 13 amino acids. Germline V lookup: CDR1 SGHTA, CDR2 FQGNSA.

This chain connects TRBV5-4 to TRBJ2-3, with D perhaps given as TRBD1 or TRBD2 (6 bases each). The germline V gene encodes CDR1 SGHNT and CDR2 YYREEE (reference sequence). The CDR3 loop spans 16 amino acids. V lost 6 bases and J 1 base, leaving 18 bases between the germline ends. The CDR3 DNA follows: TGTGCCAGCACCCGGCGTGGGGGCGGGGGCACAGATACGCAGTATTTT. Translation: CASTRRGGGGTDTQYF. Based on the CDR3 plus reference TRBV5-4 and TRBJ2-3, the full variable domain is ETGVTQSPTHLIKTRGQQVTLRCSSQSGHNTVSWYQQALGQGPQFIFQYYREEENGRGNFPPRFSGLQFPNYSSELNVNALELDDSALYLCASTRRGGGGTDTQYFGPGTRLTVL.

This clonotype was counted between two and nine times. The gene calls are TRBV5-6 and TRBJ2-5; D gene ambiguous. This CDR3 is 13 amino acids long. Germline lookup yields CDR1 SGHDT and CDR2 YYEEEE. With 7 bases removed from V and 2 bases from J, the gap between germline ends came to 12 bases. In DNA form, the CDR3 reads TGTGCCAGCGGCGATAAGCCTCAAGAGACCCAGTACTTC. This translates into CASGDKPQETQYF.

This clonotype was observed a handful of times. The chain links TRBV6-5 to TRBJ2-1, with 7 bases that match TRBD1. The V and J ends lost 5 bases and 4 bases, in that order; junction bases with no gene match: 14. CDR1 and CDR2 from the germline V gene are MNHEY and SVGAGI. CDR3 length: 17 residues. CDR3 DNA: TGTGCCAGCAGTCCATCAATCCTGACAGGGAGTTACAATGAGCAGTTCTTC. This translates into CASSPSILTGSYNEQFF.

This clonotype came up many times. The chain recombines TRBV20-1 with TRBJ2-5, with a possible D match to TRBD1 (5 bases). This CDR3 region has 15 residues. Germline CDR1 reads DFQATT; CDR2 reads SNEGSKA (reference sequence). V lost 0 bases, J lost 1 base, and 12 bases lay in between. The CDR3 DNA follows: TGCAGTGCTAGAGATGCGACAGATCCCCAAGAGACCCAGTACTTC. This encodes CSARDATDPQETQYF.

In its sample, this clonotype was seen a few times. The chain employs TRBV5-1 and TRBJ2-1, with TRBD2 identical over 7 bases. The V and J ends lost 4 bases and 7 bases, in that order; junction bases with no gene match: 14. The CDR3 runs to 16 residues. Per germline, CDR1 SGHRS and CDR2 YFSETQ. CDR3 nucleotide sequence: TGCGCCAGCAGCCCCGTTGAGCGGGGTAGCGGGAATGAGCAGTTCTTC. It codes for CASSPVERGSGNEQFF.

This clonotype was seen at least ten times. Compared with germline, one end of the junction differs, possibly owing to a read error. The V gene is TRBV7-9, the J gene TRBJ2-1; D could derive from TRBD1 or TRBD2 (5 bases each). The CDR3 contains 14 residues. The germline V gene has CDR1 SEHNR and CDR2 FQNEAQ (reference sequence). The DNA of the CDR3 is TGCATTGGGAGCCTGATTAGGGGTCCCTATGAGCAGTTCTTC. It encodes CIGSLIRGPYEQFF.

V gene TRBV7-9 combines with J gene TRBJ2-1; D is possibly TRBD2 (5 bases). The germline gives CDR1 SEHNR, CDR2 FQNEAQ (reference sequence). The CDR3 is made up of 12 amino acids. With 4 bases removed from V and 10 bases from J, the gap between germline ends came to 11 bases. CDR3 sequence reads: CASSWELNEQFF. CDR3 nucleotide sequence: TGTGCCAGCAGCTGGGAGTTGAACGAGCAGTTCTTC.

In the case of this clonotype: A much larger clonotype is one base distant, so this may be a read error. The rearrangement links TRBV7-2 to TRBJ1-1; 7 nucleotides align to TRBD1. CDR1 SGHTA and CDR2 FQGNSA come from the germline V gene. The junction had 8 bases not matched to a gene; V was cut back by 5 bases and J by 11 bases. CDR3 length: 12 amino acids. DNA for the CDR3: TGTGCCAGCAGCCCAACGACAGGGAGTGCTTTCTTT. Translated, it gives CASSPTTGSAFF.